A selection of T cell receptor beta chains follows, all from one sample in a study of PD-L1 blockade in urothelial cancer. Method: immunoSEQ multiplex PCR; TCRdb's copy keeps in-frame clones and lacks some. The repertoire holds tens of thousands of clones, around 82% seen once, with about 2% in the top ten. This specimen was PBMCs, taken around atezolizumab (anti-PD-L1) treatment. The receptors originated from a man aged 50-60 years with urothelial cancer. CDR3s include the opening cysteine and the closing phenylalanine or tryptophan. The D gene is left open where the match is weak. Expanded clones are given a class, and other clones once, few, many or no size at all.

v_gene: TRBV11-3; abundance: NA; j_gene: TRBJ2-3; d_gene: TRBD2; CDR3nt: TGTGCCAGCAGCCTAGGGACTAGCGGGAGGTACCGTTCTAGCACAGATACGCAGTATTTT; CDR3aa: CASSLGTSGRYRSSTDTQYF
v_gene: TRBV28; abundance: NA; j_gene: TRBJ2-7; d_gene: TRBD2; CDR3nt: TGTGCCAGCACCGGGACTACCTACGAGCAGTACTTC; CDR3aa: CASTGTTYEQYF
v_gene: TRBV5-1; abundance: NA; j_gene: TRBJ2-2; d_gene: TRBD1; CDR3nt: TGCGCCAGCAGCTTGGAAGAGGGACAGAGGCCCGGGGAGCTGTTTTTT; CDR3aa: CASSLEEGQRPGELFF
v_gene: TRBV9; abundance: NA; j_gene: TRBJ2-7; d_gene: TRBD1; CDR3nt: TGTGCCAGCAGCGTAGCACGAAGACAGGGTTACGAGCAGTACTTC; CDR3aa: CASSVARRQGYEQYF
v_gene: TRBV11-2; abundance: once; j_gene: TRBJ1-2; d_gene: TRBD1; CDR3nt: TGTGCCAGCAGCTTGGCCGGGACAGGCGCGTATGGCTACACCTTC; CDR3aa: CASSLAGTGAYGYTF
v_gene: TRBV27; abundance: NA; j_gene: TRBJ1-1; d_gene: NA; CDR3nt: TGTGCCAGCAGTTTAACGGTCTTGAACACTGAAGCTTTCTTT; CDR3aa: CASSLTVLNTEAFF
v_gene: TRBV4-2; abundance: NA; j_gene: TRBJ2-5; d_gene: TRBD2; CDR3nt: TGTGCCAGCAGCCGAGGACTAGCTCCAGAGACCCAGTACTTC; CDR3aa: CASSRGLAPETQYF
v_gene: TRBV7-9; abundance: NA; j_gene: TRBJ2-3; d_gene: TRBD2; CDR3nt: TGTGCCAGCAGCCCTCGACTAGCGGGGAGTGTAGATACGCAGTATTTT; CDR3aa: CASSPRLAGSVDTQYF
v_gene: TRBV21-1; abundance: NA; j_gene: TRBJ2-2; d_gene: NA; CDR3nt: TGTGCCAGCAGCTACCGGACAGGGCGCACCGGGGAGCTGTTTTTT; CDR3aa: CASSYRTGRTGELFF
v_gene: TRBV29-1; abundance: NA; j_gene: TRBJ1-2; d_gene: TRBD1; CDR3nt: TGCAGCGTACTCGGTGGACAGGGTAATGGCTACACCTTC; CDR3aa: CSVLGGQGNGYTF
v_gene: TRBV9; abundance: NA; j_gene: TRBJ2-3; d_gene: NA; CDR3nt: TGTGCCAGCAGCGTAGGTAGGGCAGGGGAGGGGAGCACAGATACGCAGTATTTT; CDR3aa: CASSVGRAGEGSTDTQYF
v_gene: TRBV2; abundance: few; j_gene: TRBJ1-5; d_gene: NA; CDR3nt: TGTGCCAGCAGTGACAGGGCGCGGTATCAGCCCCAGCATTTT; CDR3aa: CASSDRARYQPQHF
v_gene: TRBV7-3; abundance: NA; j_gene: TRBJ2-7; d_gene: NA; CDR3nt: TGTGCCAGCAGCCGATCAATAGGGGCTAGCTACGAGCAGTACTTC; CDR3aa: CASSRSIGASYEQYF
v_gene: TRBV28; abundance: NA; j_gene: TRBJ2-5; d_gene: TRBD2; CDR3nt: TGTGCCAGCAGTTTGGGACTAACCGGGAGCCCCTCCACCCAGTACTTC; CDR3aa: CASSLGLTGSPSTQYF
v_gene: TRBV5-1; abundance: NA; j_gene: TRBJ2-3; d_gene: TRBD2; CDR3nt: TGCGCCAGCAGCTTGGGCGGGGGGGCACCAGATACGCAGTATTTT; CDR3aa: CASSLGGGAPDTQYF
v_gene: TRBV6-1; abundance: NA; j_gene: TRBJ1-1; d_gene: NA; CDR3nt: TGTGCCAGCAGTGAATGGCCGGGTGAAGCTTTCTTT; CDR3aa: CASSEWPGEAFF
v_gene: TRBV28; abundance: NA; j_gene: TRBJ2-7; d_gene: TRBD2; CDR3nt: TGTGCCAGCTTGGGAGGGCCATCCGAGATCTACGAGCAGTACTTC; CDR3aa: CASLGGPSEIYEQYF
v_gene: TRBV9; abundance: NA; j_gene: TRBJ2-2; d_gene: TRBD1; CDR3nt: TGTGCCAGCAGCGGCTCAGGGGGGAACACCGGGGAGCTGTTTTTT; CDR3aa: CASSGSGGNTGELFF
v_gene: TRBV30; abundance: NA; j_gene: TRBJ1-3; d_gene: NA; CDR3nt: TGTGCCTGGAGTGTAAAGGGGAGGGTTGGAAACACCATATATTTT; CDR3aa: CAWSVKGRVGNTIYF
v_gene: TRBV4-2; abundance: once; j_gene: TRBJ2-3; d_gene: TRBD2; CDR3nt: TGTGCCAGCAGCCCCCGGGGGGGCGGGACTACAGATACGCAGTATTTT; CDR3aa: CASSPRGGGTTDTQYF
v_gene: TRBV28; abundance: NA; j_gene: TRBJ1-2; d_gene: TRBD1; CDR3nt: TGTGCCAGTGGGGCCCCAGGGGGCATCCGTGGCTACACCTTC; CDR3aa: CASGAPGGIRGYTF
v_gene: TRBV9; abundance: NA; j_gene: TRBJ2-2; d_gene: TRBD2; CDR3nt: TGTGCCAGCAGCGTAGTTCGGGGGGCCGGGGAGCTGTTTTTT; CDR3aa: CASSVVRGAGELFF
v_gene: TRBV5-3; abundance: once; j_gene: TRBJ1-6; d_gene: TRBD1; CDR3nt: TGTGCCAGAAGCTCTTGGGACAGGGGACAGAATAATTCACCCCTCCACTTT; CDR3aa: CARSSWDRGQNNSPLHF